Presented here are 21 T cell receptor beta chains from one specimen sequenced in a study of beta chain features in type 1 diabetes. No antigen has been assigned to these receptors. Study-wide results and caveats: There was a moderate but significant shortening of TCRB CDR3s in all four CD4+ subsets of Type 1 diabetes patients.

Reverse transcription of all isolated RNA meant that expressed TCRB transcripts were sequenced. Data came from immunoSEQ multiplex PCR; TCRdb stores just in-frame clones and leaves some out. The table has a few hundred thousand clones, around a tenth seen once; the top ten hold over 0.45%. Sample: central memory CD4+ T cells from blood. These TCRs come from a man aged 25-45 years with type 1 diabetes.

This clone has a single count. The V and J genes are TRBV7-9 and TRBJ2-1, with 9 bases fitting TRBD2. V gave up 5 bases and J gave up 2 bases; unmatched junction bases: 7. The CDR3 runs to 16 residues. Germline V gives CDR1 SEHNR, CDR2 FQNEAQ (reference sequence). The CDR3 coding sequence is TGTGCCAGCAGCCTCAGGGCGGGAGGGACCTACAATGAGCAGTTCTTC. Amino acid sequence: CASSLRAGGTYNEQFF.

The chain has TRBV6-6 and TRBJ2-4; the D call may be TRBD1 or TRBD2 (5 bases each). The CDR3 is made up of 13 amino acids. Trimming stripped 6 bases from V and 8 bases from J, with 14 bases between. CDR1 is MNHNY and CDR2 is SVGAGI in the germline V gene (reference sequence). The CDR3 here is CASRLGPGDIQYF. CDR3 DNA sequence: TGTGCCAGCAGGTTGGGGCCCGGGGACATTCAGTACTTC.

The sample holds many counts of this clone. The chain couples TRBV28 to TRBJ2-7; perhaps TRBD2 as D (6 bases). Germline loops: CDR1 MDHEN, CDR2 SYDVKM. V lost 6 bases and J 2 bases, leaving 14 bases between the germline ends. This CDR3 is built from 14 residues. This chain's CDR3 is CASSPPGGTYEQYF. The CDR3, as DNA: TGTGCCAGCAGCCCTCCCGGGGGAACCTACGAGCAGTACTTC.

This clone was observed a handful of times. The V and J genes are TRBV14 and TRBJ2-7, with TRBD1 matching 8 bases. The germline V gene encodes CDR1 SGHDN and CDR2 FVKESK. Unmatched junction bases numbered 5, after V lost 0 bases and J lost 4 bases. The CDR3 runs to 15 residues. In DNA form, the CDR3 reads TGTGCCAGCAGCCAAGAAGTGGACAGGGCTTACGAGCAGTACTTC. This sequence encodes CASSQEVDRAYEQYF.

This clone showed up many times. This chain connects TRBV7-9 to TRBJ1-1; D is ambiguous. The germline V and J ends were trimmed by 1 base and 1 base, with 4 bases remaining between them. The germline V gene encodes CDR1 SEHNR and CDR2 FQNEAQ (reference sequence). This CDR3 comprises 13 residues. The DNA of the CDR3 is TGTGCCAGCAGCTTAGTACAGAACACTGAAGCTTTCTTT. Its translation: CASSLVQNTEAFF. Using reference TRBV7-9 and TRBJ1-1 for the parts outside the CDR3, the full variable domain is DTGVSQNPRHKITKRGQNVTFRCDPISEHNRLYWYRQTLGQGPEFLTYFQNEAQLEKSRLLSDRFSAERPKGSFSTLEIQRTEQGDSAMYLCASSLVQNTEAFFGQGTRLTVV.

This clone was counted a few times. One end of the junction fails to match germline, which may point to a read error. The rearrangement uses TRBV9 and TRBJ2-2; unclear D gene. Germline V gene lookup returns CDR1 SGDLS and CDR2 YYNGEE. This CDR3 has 14 residues. CDR3 sequence (DNA): TGCGCCAGCAGCCAAGAGCAGAACACCGGGGAGCTGTTTTTT. Translated, it gives CASSQEQNTGELFF.

This clone came up many times. V and J are TRBV18 and TRBJ2-7; 7 positions match TRBD1. Germline lookup yields CDR1 KGHSH and CDR2 LQKENI. Losses at the gene ends were 5 bases for V and 2 bases for J; bases not matched to a gene: 9. The CDR3 is 15 residues long. CDR3 DNA: TGTGCCAGCTCAGCTCGACAGGGAGAGGCCTACGAGCAGTACTTC. This sequence encodes CASSARQGEAYEQYF.

V and J are TRBV11-2 and TRBJ2-1, with a tentative D call TRBD1 (6 bases). V was pared by 5 bases and J by 2 bases, with 10 bases between. CDR1 is SGHAT, CDR2 FQNNGV, per germline. CDR3 length: 14 residues. CDR3 sequence reads: CASSLDRTYNEQFF. In DNA, the CDR3 is TGTGCCAGCAGCCTGGACAGAACCTACAATGAGCAGTTCTTC.

This rearrangement joins TRBV27 to TRBJ2-2; 9 positions agree with TRBD1. The CDR3 spans 15 residues. The V gene end was trimmed by 5 bases and the J gene end by 5 bases; junction bases not matched to a gene: 6. Germline values: CDR1 MNHEY, CDR2 SMNVEV (reference sequence). CDR3 DNA sequence: TGTGCCAGCAGTCCGGGACAGGGTACAACCGGGGAGCTGTTTTTT. Protein sequence: CASSPGQGTTGELFF.

The chain couples TRBV9 to TRBJ2-7, with TRBD1 matching over 11 bases. Germline-derived CDR1 and CDR2 are SGDLS and YYNGEE. The CDR3 covers 16 residues. V lost 0 bases to trimming and J lost 1 base; unmatched junction nucleotides: 3. This chain's CDR3 is CASSVGTGGDSYEQYF. The DNA for the CDR3 is TGTGCCAGCAGCGTAGGGACAGGGGGCGATTCCTACGAGCAGTACTTC.

This clone appeared once. V gene TRBV5-1 combines with J gene TRBJ2-5; tentative D call: TRBD2 (5 bases). The CDR3 loop spans 11 amino acids. Trimming left V 4 bases short and J 7 bases short, with 8 bases between. CDR1 and CDR2 (germline): SGHRS, YFSETQ. Written as DNA, the CDR3 is TGCGCCAGCAGCCCCGGGGTGACCCAGTACTTC. Protein product: CASSPGVTQYF.

The rearrangement joins TRBV14 to TRBJ1-2; 7 bases are a match to TRBD1. This CDR3 is 13 amino acids long. Per germline, CDR1 SGHDN and CDR2 FVKESK. V was pared by 2 bases and J by 4 bases, with 1 base of the junction left unmatched. The CDR3 DNA reads as TGTGCCAGCAGCCAACGGGACAGCTATGGCTACACCTTC. Protein: CASSQRDSYGYTF.

This clone turned up a few times. The chain joins TRBV6-6 to TRBJ2-3, with D possibly TRBD1 on 6 matching bases. Germline V gene sequence: CDR1 MNHNY, CDR2 SVGAGI (reference sequence). Trimming cost V 5 bases and J 2 bases, with 11 bases left between them. CDR3 length equals 14 residues. This CDR3 is CASSAGDITDTQYF. The DNA for the CDR3 is TGTGCCAGCAGTGCCGGGGACATCACAGATACGCAGTATTTT.

This clone was recorded a few times. The V and J genes are TRBV5-1 and TRBJ2-1; D unresolved. CDR3 size: 11 residues. Germline CDR1 is SGHRS and CDR2 is YFSETQ. V was clipped by 4 bases and J by 10 bases, with 9 bases between them. The CDR3 DNA sequence: TGCGCCAGCAGCCGCACTGGGGAGCAGTTCTTC. Amino acid sequence: CASSRTGEQFF.

The chain employs TRBV2 and TRBJ2-2; D is ambiguous. V was clipped by 6 bases and J by 5 bases, with 16 bases between them. CDR3 length: 15 residues. From germline, CDR1 is SNHLY and CDR2 FYNNEI. For the CDR3, the DNA is TGTGCCAGCAGCGGCCACCGGGCCCCTACCGGGGAGCTGTTTTTT. Encoded protein: CASSGHRAPTGELFF.

This clone turned up a few times. The DNA for the CDR3 is TGTGCCAGCAGTGAAACTGTGGGAGGGCTGTATTTT. As protein: CASSETVGGLYF. This chain connects TRBV6-1 to TRBJ2-3; 7 positions agree with TRBD2. Germline loops: CDR1 MNHNS, CDR2 SASEGT. The junction had 7 bases not matched to a gene; V was cut back by 2 bases and J by 14 bases. This CDR3 is built from 12 residues.

The J gene is TRBJ2-3, the V gene TRBV11-1, with D perhaps TRBD1 or TRBD2 (5 bases each). The CDR3 is 12 amino acids. Germline V gives CDR1 SGHAT, CDR2 FQDESV (reference sequence). V gave up 8 bases and J gave up 4 bases, with 10 bases separating them. The CDR3 DNA follows: TGTGCCAGCGGGGGATGGGCAGATACGCAGTATTTT. This gives the protein CASGGWADTQYF.

The sample holds a few counts of this clone. The CDR3 spells CASSVGGRSNTEAFF. DNA for the CDR3: TGTGCCAGCAGCGTAGGCGGACGCTCGAACACTGAAGCTTTCTTT. The J gene is TRBJ1-1, the V gene TRBV9; the D is unclear. Trimming pared 0 bases from V and 1 base from J, leaving 10 bases between. CDR3 length: 15 amino acids. Germline lookup yields CDR1 SGDLS and CDR2 YYNGEE.

The V and J genes are TRBV5-5 and TRBJ2-7; 9 nucleotides line up with TRBD1. Germline-derived CDR1 and CDR2 are SGHKS and YYEKEE (reference sequence). The CDR3 runs 15 residues. Germline trimming cut 0 bases from V and 7 bases from J; bases unmatched to any gene: 8. CDR3 sequence reads: CASSLAGTGWREQYF. The CDR3 DNA sequence: TGTGCCAGCAGCTTGGCCGGGACAGGGTGGAGGGAGCAGTACTTC.

In this sample, this clone turned up a few times. The rearrangement joins TRBV7-2 to TRBJ2-1, with D uncertain. CDR1 is SGHTA and CDR2 is FQGNSA in the germline V gene. The CDR3 consists of 15 residues. With 1 base removed from V and 4 bases from J, the gap between germline ends came to 11 bases. DNA for the CDR3: TGTGCCAGCAGCTTAGGACCCATTGGGTACAATGAGCAGTTCTTC. Amino acid sequence: CASSLGPIGYNEQFF.

This clone was found a few times. The V call is TRBV18, the J call TRBJ2-7; 7 nucleotides agree with TRBD2. This CDR3 is 15 amino acids long. J gave up 0 bases and V 6 bases, and 8 bases lay outside the gene matches. Germline V gives CDR1 KGHSH, CDR2 LQKENI. As DNA, the CDR3 is TGTGCCAGCTCTCCCACTAGCGTCGGCTCCTACGAGCAGTACTTC. This translates into CASSPTSVGSYEQYF.